This T cell receptor beta chain appears in the sequencing data of a study of blood T cell repertoires in COVID-19. Study details: Acute-phase and convalescent COVID-19 samples originated in the United States, Italy and Spain. From T cells, B-cell-depleted T cells, or PBMCs came the material, which was cDNA or gDNA.

This CDR3 is built from 16 residues. Trimming took off 4 bases at V and 5 bases at J, with 18 bases between the two ends. Per germline, CDR1 SGHDN and CDR2 FVKESK. As handled by the study authors: Estimated nucleated cell counts came from reference gene primer amplification. Using immunoSEQ multiplex PCR, the repertoire was profiled, and TCRdb retains in-frame clones only, with some absent. V and J calls and clone size are copied from that table; D and trimming were computed from the DNA. The sample has over 150,000 clones; approximately 87% are singletons. Those enrolled in Seattle joined during active infection and were followed longitudinally afterward.

The receptor was derived from a woman aged 70-85 years with COVID-19, enrolled during active disease. Sequences were obtained from peripheral blood. V gene TRBV14 combines with J gene TRBJ2-1; D possibly corresponds to TRBD1 (5 bases). Here the CDR3 DNA reads TGTGCCAGCAGCCCTTCATACTATGGGGCCAACAATGAGCAGTTCTTC. Its protein product is CASSPSYYGANNEQFF.